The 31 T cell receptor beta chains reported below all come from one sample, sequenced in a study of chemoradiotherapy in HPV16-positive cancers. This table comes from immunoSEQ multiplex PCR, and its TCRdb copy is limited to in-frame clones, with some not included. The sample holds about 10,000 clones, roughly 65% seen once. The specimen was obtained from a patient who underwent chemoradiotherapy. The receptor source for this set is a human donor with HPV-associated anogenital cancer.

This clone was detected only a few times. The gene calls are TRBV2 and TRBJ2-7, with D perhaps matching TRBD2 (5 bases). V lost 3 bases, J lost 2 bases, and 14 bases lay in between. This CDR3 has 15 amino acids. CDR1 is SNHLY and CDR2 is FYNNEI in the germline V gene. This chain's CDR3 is CASSDITGVTYEQYF. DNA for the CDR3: TGTGCCAGCAGTGACATAACCGGGGTGACCTACGAGCAGTACTTC. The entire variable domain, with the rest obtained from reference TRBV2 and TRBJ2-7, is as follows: EPEVTQTPSHQVTQMGQEVILRCVPISNHLYFYWYRQILGQKVEFLVSFYNNEISEKSEIFDDQFSVERPDGSNFTLKIRSTKLEDSAMYFCASSDITGVTYEQYFGPGTRLTVT.

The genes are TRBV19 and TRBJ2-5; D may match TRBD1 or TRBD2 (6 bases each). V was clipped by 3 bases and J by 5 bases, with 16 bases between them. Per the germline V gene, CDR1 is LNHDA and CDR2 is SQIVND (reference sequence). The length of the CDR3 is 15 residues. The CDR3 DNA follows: TGTGCCAGTAGTATTGGATTGGGGGGCCGGGAGACCCAGTACTTC. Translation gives CASSIGLGGRETQYF.

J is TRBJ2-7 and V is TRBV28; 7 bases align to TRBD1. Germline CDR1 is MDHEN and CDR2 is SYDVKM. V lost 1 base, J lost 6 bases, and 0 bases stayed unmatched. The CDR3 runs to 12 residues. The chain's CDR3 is CASSLSGGEQYF. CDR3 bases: TGTGCCAGCAGTTTATCAGGGGGCGAGCAGTACTTC.

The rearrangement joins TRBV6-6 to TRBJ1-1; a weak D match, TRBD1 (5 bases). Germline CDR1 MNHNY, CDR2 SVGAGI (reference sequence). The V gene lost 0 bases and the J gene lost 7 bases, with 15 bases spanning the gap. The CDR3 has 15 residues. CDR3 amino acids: CASSYSSLGAGEAFF. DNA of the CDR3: TGTGCCAGCAGTTACTCTAGTCTAGGGGCCGGTGAAGCTTTCTTT.

The CDR3 loop is CASSLSKVTEAFF. CDR3 in DNA: TGTGCCAGCAGTTTATCGAAAGTGACTGAAGCTTTCTTT. This rearrangement joins TRBV27 to TRBJ1-1; no firm D call. The germline gives CDR1 MNHEY, CDR2 SMNVEV (reference sequence). Trimming took off 0 bases at V and 5 bases at J, with 7 bases between the two ends. The CDR3 is 13 amino acids.

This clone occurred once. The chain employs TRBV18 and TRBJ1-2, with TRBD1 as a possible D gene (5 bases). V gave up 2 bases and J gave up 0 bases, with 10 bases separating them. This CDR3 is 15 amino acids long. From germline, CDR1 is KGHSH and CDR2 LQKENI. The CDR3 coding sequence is TGTGCCAGCTCACCAAATCAGGGAACTAACTATGGCTACACCTTC. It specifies CASSPNQGTNYGYTF.

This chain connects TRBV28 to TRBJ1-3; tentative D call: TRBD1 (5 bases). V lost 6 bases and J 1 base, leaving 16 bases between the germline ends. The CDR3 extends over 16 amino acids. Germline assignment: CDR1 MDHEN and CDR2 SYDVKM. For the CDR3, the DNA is TGTGCCAGCAGAGCACCGGGACGAGGATCTGGAAACACCATATATTTT. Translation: CASRAPGRGSGNTIYF. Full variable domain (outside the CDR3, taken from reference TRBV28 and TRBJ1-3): DVKVTQSSRYLVKRTGEKVFLECVQDMDHENMFWYRQDPGLGLRLIYFSYDVKMKEKGDIPEGYSVSREKKERFSLILESASTNQTSMYLCASRAPGRGSGNTIYFGEGSWLTVV.

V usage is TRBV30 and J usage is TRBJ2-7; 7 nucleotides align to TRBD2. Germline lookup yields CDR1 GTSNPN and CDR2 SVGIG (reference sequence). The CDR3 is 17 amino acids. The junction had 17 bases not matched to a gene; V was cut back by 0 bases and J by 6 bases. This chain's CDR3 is CAWSVRGGGSLWFEQYF. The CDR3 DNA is TGTGCCTGGAGTGTACGGGGCGGGGGTTCTCTTTGGTTCGAGCAGTACTTC.

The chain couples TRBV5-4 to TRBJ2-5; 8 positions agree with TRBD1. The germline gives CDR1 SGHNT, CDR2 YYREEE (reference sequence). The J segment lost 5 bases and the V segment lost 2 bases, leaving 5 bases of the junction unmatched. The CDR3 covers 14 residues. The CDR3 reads CASSLQGGRETQYF. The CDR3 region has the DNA TGTGCCAGCAGCTTACAGGGGGGCAGGGAGACCCAGTACTTC.

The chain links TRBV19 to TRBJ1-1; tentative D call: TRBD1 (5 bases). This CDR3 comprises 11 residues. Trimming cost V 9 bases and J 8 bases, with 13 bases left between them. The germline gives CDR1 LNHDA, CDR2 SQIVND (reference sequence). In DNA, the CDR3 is TGTGCCAGCCAGGACATTTACGAAGCTTTCTTT. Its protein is CASQDIYEAFF.

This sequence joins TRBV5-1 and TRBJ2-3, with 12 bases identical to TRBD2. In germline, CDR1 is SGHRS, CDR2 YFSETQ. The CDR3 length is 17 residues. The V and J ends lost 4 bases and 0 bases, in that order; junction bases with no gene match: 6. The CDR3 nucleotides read TGCGCCAGCAGCCCCCGACTAGCGGGGGCCAGCACAGATACGCAGTATTTT. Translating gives CASSPRLAGASTDTQYF.

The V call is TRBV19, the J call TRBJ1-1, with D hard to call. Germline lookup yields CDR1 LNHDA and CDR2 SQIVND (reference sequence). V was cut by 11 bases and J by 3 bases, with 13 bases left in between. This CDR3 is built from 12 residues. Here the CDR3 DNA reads TGTGCCCCCCCTGCCTGGGACACTGAAGCTTTCTTT. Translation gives CAPPAWDTEAFF.

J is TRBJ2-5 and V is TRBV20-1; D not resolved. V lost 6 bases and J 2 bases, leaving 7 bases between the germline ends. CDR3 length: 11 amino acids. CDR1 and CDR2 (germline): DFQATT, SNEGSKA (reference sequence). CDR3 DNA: TGCAGTGCACCGTGGCAAGAGACCCAGTACTTC. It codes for CSAPWQETQYF.

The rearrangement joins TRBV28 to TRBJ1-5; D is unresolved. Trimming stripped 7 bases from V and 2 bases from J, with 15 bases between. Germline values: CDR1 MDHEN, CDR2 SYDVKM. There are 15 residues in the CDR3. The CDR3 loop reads CASNPMSLGNQPQHF. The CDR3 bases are TGTGCCAGCAACCCGATGTCTCTGGGCAATCAGCCCCAGCATTTT.

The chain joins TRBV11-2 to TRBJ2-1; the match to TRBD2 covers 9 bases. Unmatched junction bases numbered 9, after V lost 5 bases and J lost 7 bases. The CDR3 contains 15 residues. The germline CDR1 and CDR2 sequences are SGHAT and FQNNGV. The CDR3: CASSRSQRGANEQFF. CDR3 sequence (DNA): TGTGCCAGCAGCCGATCGCAGCGGGGGGCGAATGAGCAGTTCTTC. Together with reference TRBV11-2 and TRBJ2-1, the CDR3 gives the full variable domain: EAGVAQSPRYKIIEKRQSVAFWCNPISGHATLYWYQQILGQGPKLLIQFQNNGVVDDSQLPKDRFSAERLKGVDSTLKIQPAKLEDSAVYLCASSRSQRGANEQFFGPGTRLTVL.

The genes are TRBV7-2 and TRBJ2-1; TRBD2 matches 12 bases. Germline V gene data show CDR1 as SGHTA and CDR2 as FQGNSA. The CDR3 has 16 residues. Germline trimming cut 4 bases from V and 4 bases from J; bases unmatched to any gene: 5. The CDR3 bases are TGTGCCAGCAGCTCGACGACTAGCGGGGGTTACAATGAGCAGTTCTTC. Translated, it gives CASSSTTSGGYNEQFF.

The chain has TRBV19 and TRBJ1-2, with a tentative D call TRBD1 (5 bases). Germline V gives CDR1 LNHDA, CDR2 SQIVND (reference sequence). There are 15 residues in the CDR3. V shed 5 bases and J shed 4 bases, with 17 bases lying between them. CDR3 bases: TGTGCCAGTAGTCTGTCGACAGCTACCTCCTATGGCTACACCTTC. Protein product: CASSLSTATSYGYTF. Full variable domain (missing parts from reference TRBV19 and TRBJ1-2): DGGITQSPKYLFRKEGQNVTLSCEQNLNHDAMYWYRQDPGQGLRLIYYSQIVNDFQKGDIAEGYSVSREKKESFPLTVTSAQKNPTAFYLCASSLSTATSYGYTFGSGTRLTVV.

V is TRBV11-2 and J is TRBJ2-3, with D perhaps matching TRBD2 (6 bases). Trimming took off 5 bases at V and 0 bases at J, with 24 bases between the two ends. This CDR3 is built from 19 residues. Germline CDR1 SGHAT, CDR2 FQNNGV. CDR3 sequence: CASSTPAGFGSISTDTQYF. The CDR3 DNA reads TGTGCCAGCAGCACCCCAGCGGGTTTTGGATCAATAAGCACAGATACGCAGTATTTT.

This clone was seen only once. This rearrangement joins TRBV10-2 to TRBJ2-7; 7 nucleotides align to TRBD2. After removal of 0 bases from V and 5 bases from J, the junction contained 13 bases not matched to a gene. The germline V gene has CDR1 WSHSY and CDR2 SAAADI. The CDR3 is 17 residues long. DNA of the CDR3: TGCGCCAGCAGTGAGTCGTTTGGGGGGGTTGGGGTAGACGAGCAGTACTTC. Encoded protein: CASSESFGGVGVDEQYF.

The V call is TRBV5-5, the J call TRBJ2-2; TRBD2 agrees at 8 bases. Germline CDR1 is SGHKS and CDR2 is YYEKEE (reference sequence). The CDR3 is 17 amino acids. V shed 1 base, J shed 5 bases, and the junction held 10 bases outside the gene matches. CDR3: CASSLFRGGPRTGELFF. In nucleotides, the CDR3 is TGTGCCAGCAGCTTGTTTCGGGGGGGGCCTCGGACCGGGGAGCTGTTTTTT.

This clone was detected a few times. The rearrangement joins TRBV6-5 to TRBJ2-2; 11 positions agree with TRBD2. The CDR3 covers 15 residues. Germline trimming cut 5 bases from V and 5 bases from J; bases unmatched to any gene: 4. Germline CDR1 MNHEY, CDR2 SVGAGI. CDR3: CASSRSGGATGELFF. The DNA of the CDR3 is TGTGCCAGCAGTCGTAGCGGGGGGGCGACCGGGGAGCTGTTTTTT.

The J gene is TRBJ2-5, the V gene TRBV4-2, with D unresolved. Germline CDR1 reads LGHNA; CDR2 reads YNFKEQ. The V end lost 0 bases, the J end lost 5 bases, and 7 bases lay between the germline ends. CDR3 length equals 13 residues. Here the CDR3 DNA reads TGTGCCAGCAGCCAAGATTTTGGGGAGACCCAGTACTTC. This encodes CASSQDFGETQYF.

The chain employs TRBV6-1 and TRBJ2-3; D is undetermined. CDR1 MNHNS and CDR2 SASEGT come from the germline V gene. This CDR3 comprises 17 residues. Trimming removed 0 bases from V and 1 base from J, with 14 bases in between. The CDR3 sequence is CASSEALGKWGTDTQYF. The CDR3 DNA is TGTGCCAGCAGTGAAGCGCTAGGAAAATGGGGCACAGATACGCAGTATTTT.

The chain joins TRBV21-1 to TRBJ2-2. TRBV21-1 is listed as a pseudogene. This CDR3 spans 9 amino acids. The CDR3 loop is CASDGELFF. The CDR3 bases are TGTGCCAGCGACGGGGAGCTGTTTTTT.

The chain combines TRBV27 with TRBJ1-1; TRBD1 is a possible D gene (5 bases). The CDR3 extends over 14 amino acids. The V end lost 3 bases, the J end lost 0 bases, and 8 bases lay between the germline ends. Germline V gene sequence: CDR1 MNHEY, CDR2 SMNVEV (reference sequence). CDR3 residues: CASSFRGMNTEAFF. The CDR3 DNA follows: TGTGCCAGCAGTTTCCGGGGGATGAACACTGAAGCTTTCTTT.

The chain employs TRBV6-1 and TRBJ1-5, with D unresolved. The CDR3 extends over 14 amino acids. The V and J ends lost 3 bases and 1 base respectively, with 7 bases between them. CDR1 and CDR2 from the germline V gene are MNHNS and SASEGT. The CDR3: CASSDWASNQPQHF. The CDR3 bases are TGTGCCAGCAGTGATTGGGCCAGCAATCAGCCCCAGCATTTT.

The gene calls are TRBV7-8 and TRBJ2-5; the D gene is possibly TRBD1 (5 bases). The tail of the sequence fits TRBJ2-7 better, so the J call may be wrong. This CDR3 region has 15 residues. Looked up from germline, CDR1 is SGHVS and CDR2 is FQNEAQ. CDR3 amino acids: CASSSTSRVRGEQYF. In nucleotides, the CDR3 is TGTGCCAGCAGCTCTACATCCCGGGTAAGGGGCGAGCAGTACTTC.

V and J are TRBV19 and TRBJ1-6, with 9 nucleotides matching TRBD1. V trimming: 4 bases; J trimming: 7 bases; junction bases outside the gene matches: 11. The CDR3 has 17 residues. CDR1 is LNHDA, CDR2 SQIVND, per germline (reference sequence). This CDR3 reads CASSTRQGEGWNSPLHF. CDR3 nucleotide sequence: TGTGCCAGTAGTACTCGACAGGGGGAGGGGTGGAATTCACCCCTCCACTTT.

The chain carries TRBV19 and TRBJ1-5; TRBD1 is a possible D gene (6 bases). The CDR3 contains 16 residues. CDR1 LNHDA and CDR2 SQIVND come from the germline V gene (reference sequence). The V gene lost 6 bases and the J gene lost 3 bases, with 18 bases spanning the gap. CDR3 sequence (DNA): TGTGCCAGTAGCCGAGGACCAGGGGTACTCAATCAGCCCCAGCATTTT. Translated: CASSRGPGVLNQPQHF. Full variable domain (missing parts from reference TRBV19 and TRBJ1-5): DGGITQSPKYLFRKEGQNVTLSCEQNLNHDAMYWYRQDPGQGLRLIYYSQIVNDFQKGDIAEGYSVSREKKESFPLTVTSAQKNPTAFYLCASSRGPGVLNQPQHFGDGTRLSIL.

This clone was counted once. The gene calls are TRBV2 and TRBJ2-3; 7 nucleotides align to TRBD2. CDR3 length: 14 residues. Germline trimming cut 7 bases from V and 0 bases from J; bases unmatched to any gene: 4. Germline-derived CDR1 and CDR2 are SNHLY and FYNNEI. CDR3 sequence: CASKKGLSTDTQYF. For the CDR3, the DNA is TGTGCCAGCAAGAAGGGACTAAGCACAGATACGCAGTATTTT.

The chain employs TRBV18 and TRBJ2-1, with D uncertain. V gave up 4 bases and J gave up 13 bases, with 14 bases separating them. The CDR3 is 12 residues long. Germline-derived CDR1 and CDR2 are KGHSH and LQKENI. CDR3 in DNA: TGTGCCAGCTCACACGGGTTAAGGGAACAGTTCTTC. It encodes CASSHGLREQFF.